This TCR beta chain was sequenced during a study of T cell responses to AZD1222 COVID-19 vaccine. This table comes from immunoSEQ multiplex PCR, and its TCRdb copy is limited to in-frame clones, with some not included. The repertoire includes over 150,000 clones, about nine tenths of them detected once, and approximately 2.8% sits in the top ten. On this clone: Its antigen is as yet unknown.

The CDR3 runs 14 residues. Per germline, CDR1 SQVTM and CDR2 ANQGSEA. Trimming stripped 6 bases from V and 0 bases from J, with 11 bases between. Whole-study findings and limits: Scientists sampled the repertoires only once the peak T cell response had passed. Clonal diversity was possibly underestimated, and the donors were mostly white British, with more females. Increases in Spike-specific TCR breadth and depth were seen after two AZD1222 doses.

The TCR was taken from an adult in good health. The specimen comprised peripheral blood, sampled on day 0 of AZD1222 vaccination. The gene calls are TRBV29-1 and TRBJ1-4; a possible D gene is TRBD1 (5 bases). Here the CDR3 DNA reads TGCAGCGTGCAGGGCCCTGCAACTAATGAAAAACTGTTTTTT. It codes for CSVQGPATNEKLFF.